These 31 T cell receptor beta chains share one sample of origin, sequenced in a study of PD-1 blockade in mismatch repair-deficient tumors. The data were produced by immunoSEQ multiplex PCR, yet TCRdb's version contains in-frame clones alone and is incomplete. Of about 51,000 clones detected, around four fifths appear once; the ten largest clones hold about 3.5%. Specimen: peripheral blood, collected 4 weeks after starting pembrolizumab. The origin of the receptors is an adult with mismatch repair-deficient cancer.

This clone was recorded a few times. The chain joins TRBV7-3 to TRBJ1-1; the match to TRBD1 covers 9 bases. With V trimmed by 6 bases and J by 4 bases, 9 bases remained unmatched. This CDR3 is 15 amino acids long. The germline gives CDR1 SGHTA, CDR2 FQGTGA. CDR3 in amino acids: CASSPSGTGITEAFF. CDR3 bases: TGTGCCAGCAGTCCCTCCGGGACAGGGATCACTGAAGCTTTCTTT.

This sequence joins TRBV7-2 and TRBJ2-1; possible D gene TRBD2, 5 bases. The length of the CDR3 is 13 residues. The germline V gene has CDR1 SGHTA and CDR2 FQGNSA. V was cut by 2 bases and J by 10 bases, with 12 bases left in between. The CDR3 spells CASSLQSRGEQFF. CDR3 DNA: TGTGCCAGCAGCTTACAGAGCCGCGGGGAGCAGTTCTTC.

This clone was counted only a few times. This chain links TRBV28 with TRBJ1-5; D is unclear. V was pared by 6 bases and J by 5 bases, with 11 bases between. Looked up from germline, CDR1 is MDHEN and CDR2 is SYDVKM. The CDR3 sequence is 13 residues long. The CDR3 coding sequence is TGTGCCAGCAGACAGCAAAGTTATCAGCCCCAGCATTTT. This sequence encodes CASRQQSYQPQHF.

CDR3 nucleotide sequence: TGTGCCAGCTCACGCCGCGCGTCTGCTGATGAAAAACTGTTTTTT. It is translated as CASSRRASADEKLFF. This sequence joins TRBV18 and TRBJ1-4; D not certain. CDR1 KGHSH and CDR2 LQKENI come from the germline V gene. With 4 bases removed from V and 6 bases from J, the gap between germline ends came to 15 bases. The CDR3 runs 15 residues.

The rearrangement links TRBV5-5 to TRBJ1-5; 7 bases map to TRBD1. J lost 4 bases, V lost 3 bases, and 4 bases had no gene match. The CDR3 is 14 residues long. Germline CDR1 SGHKS, CDR2 YYEKEE (reference sequence). The DNA of the CDR3 is TGTGCCAGCAGCTCTACAGGGGCGAATCAGCCCCAGCATTTT. It is translated as CASSSTGANQPQHF. The full variable domain, its missing parts supplied by reference TRBV5-5 and TRBJ1-5, is DAGVTQSPTHLIKTRGQQVTLRCSPISGHKSVSWYQQVLGQGPQFIFQYYEKEERGRGNFPDRFSARQFPNYSSELNVNALLLGDSALYLCASSSTGANQPQHFGDGTRLSIL.

The rearrangement links TRBV19 to TRBJ1-5; perhaps TRBD1 as D (5 bases). This CDR3 has 13 residues. V shed 5 bases and J shed 5 bases, with 10 bases lying between them. Germline-derived CDR1 and CDR2 are LNHDA and SQIVND (reference sequence). The CDR3 loop is CASSPGGHQPQHF. The DNA for the CDR3 is TGTGCCAGTAGTCCCGGGGGACATCAGCCCCAGCATTTT.

The chain recombines TRBV5-4 with TRBJ2-7, with D unclear. The germline V and J ends were trimmed by 4 bases and 4 bases, with 18 bases remaining between them. Looked up from germline, CDR1 is SGHNT and CDR2 is YYREEE (reference sequence). There are 15 residues in the CDR3. CDR3 amino acids: CASSSNKASLYEQYF. CDR3 nucleotide sequence: TGTGCCAGCAGCAGTAACAAGGCGTCCCTATACGAGCAGTACTTC. Filled out from reference TRBV5-4 and TRBJ2-7, the complete variable domain reads ETGVTQSPTHLIKTRGQQVTLRCSSQSGHNTVSWYQQALGQGPQFIFQYYREEENGRGNFPPRFSGLQFPNYSSELNVNALELDDSALYLCASSSNKASLYEQYFGPGTRLTVT.

The chain has TRBV2 and TRBJ2-3, with 7 positions matching TRBD2. Germline V lookup: CDR1 SNHLY, CDR2 FYNNEI. This CDR3 has 14 amino acids. V trimming: 6 bases; J trimming: 3 bases; junction bases outside the gene matches: 6. CDR3 coding DNA: TGTGCCAGCAGGCCGGGACTACCTACAGATACGCAGTATTTT. This codes for CASRPGLPTDTQYF.

The rearrangement uses TRBV6-1 and TRBJ1-5; D possibly corresponds to TRBD1 (5 bases). The CDR3 is 13 amino acids. Germline V gives CDR1 MNHNS, CDR2 SASEGT. Trimming took off 8 bases at V and 7 bases at J, with 15 bases between the two ends. CDR3 in amino acids: CASSVQGQQPQHF. Here the CDR3 DNA reads TGTGCCAGCTCAGTTCAGGGTCAACAGCCCCAGCATTTT.

V gene TRBV7-2 combines with J gene TRBJ2-3; the match to TRBD2 covers 7 bases. Germline values: CDR1 SGHTA, CDR2 FQGNSA. V lost 2 bases, J lost 3 bases, and 8 bases stayed unmatched. The CDR3 is 16 amino acids. In DNA, the CDR3 is TGTGCCAGCAGCTTATATGGGGGGGTCGGTACAGATACGCAGTATTTT. This encodes CASSLYGGVGTDTQYF.

The rearrangement joins TRBV6-5 to TRBJ2-1; 11 bases agree with TRBD2. The CDR3 runs to 14 residues. The germline V gene encodes CDR1 MNHEY and CDR2 SVGAGI. The ends lost 5 bases at V and 7 bases at J; junction bases unmatched: 4. DNA of the CDR3: TGTGCCAGCAGTGGCTTAGCGGGAGGGAATGAGCAGTTCTTC. This gives the protein CASSGLAGGNEQFF.

The chain recombines TRBV2 with TRBJ2-7, with D perhaps TRBD2 (5 bases). Per the germline V gene, CDR1 is SNHLY and CDR2 is FYNNEI. Between the trimmed V and J ends, which lost 4 bases and 0 bases, there was a span of 7 bases. The CDR3 runs 13 residues. The chain's CDR3 is CASSGGYSYEQYF. CDR3 bases: TGTGCCAGCAGTGGCGGGTACTCCTACGAGCAGTACTTC.

The gene calls are TRBV7-2 and TRBJ2-1; no firm D call. Germline V gene sequence: CDR1 SGHTA, CDR2 FQGNSA. V lost 5 bases and J 4 bases, leaving 9 bases between the germline ends. The CDR3 totals 13 residues. The CDR3 DNA sequence: TGTGCCAGCAGCGGGGTCTCTTACAATGAGCAGTTCTTC. Translating gives CASSGVSYNEQFF.

The J gene is TRBJ2-3, the V gene TRBV7-9; 10 bases map to TRBD2. V lost 2 bases to trimming and J lost 5 bases; unmatched junction nucleotides: 4. CDR1 is SEHNR and CDR2 is FQNEAQ in the germline V gene (reference sequence). CDR3 size: 15 residues. CDR3 sequence (DNA): TGTGCCAGCAGCTTAACAGCGGGAGGGGGAGATACGCAGTATTTT. Its protein is CASSLTAGGGDTQYF.

This chain connects TRBV5-6 to TRBJ1-2, with 12 positions matching TRBD1. V trimming: 4 bases; J trimming: 4 bases; junction bases outside the gene matches: 5. CDR3 length: 15 amino acids. In germline, CDR1 is SGHDT, CDR2 YYEEEE. The CDR3 spells CASSHGTGGGYGYTF. CDR3 nucleotides: TGTGCCAGCAGCCACGGGACAGGGGGCGGCTATGGCTACACCTTC.

The rearrangement links TRBV28 to TRBJ2-5, with 7 bases aligning to TRBD1. This CDR3 comprises 14 residues. V dropped 2 bases and J dropped 2; count of bases not matched to a gene: 2. From germline, CDR1 is MDHEN and CDR2 SYDVKM. The CDR3 DNA reads as TGTGCCAGCAGTTTAGAGGGACAGCAAGAGACCCAGTACTTC. Residues: CASSLEGQQETQYF. The full variable domain, its missing parts supplied by reference TRBV28 and TRBJ2-5, is DVKVTQSSRYLVKRTGEKVFLECVQDMDHENMFWYRQDPGLGLRLIYFSYDVKMKEKGDIPEGYSVSREKKERFSLILESASTNQTSMYLCASSLEGQQETQYFGPGTRLLVL.

V and J are TRBV7-9 and TRBJ1-3; D perhaps matches TRBD1 (5 bases). The ends were cut back, 1 base at V and 1 base at J, with 5 bases in the middle. CDR3 length: 14 residues. Looked up from germline, CDR1 is SEHNR and CDR2 is FQNEAQ (reference sequence). The CDR3 bases are TGTGCCAGCAGCTTAGAGGGGTCTGGAAACACCATATATTTT. Translating it yields CASSLEGSGNTIYF.

V is TRBV2 and J is TRBJ1-1; D is perhaps TRBD1 (5 bases). Trimming left V 6 bases short and J 1 base short, with 12 bases between. CDR1 is SNHLY and CDR2 is FYNNEI in the germline V gene. The CDR3 has 14 residues. CDR3 in DNA: TGTGCCAGCAGGTCAATAGACAGGAACACTGAAGCTTTCTTT. Translated: CASRSIDRNTEAFF.

This clone was seen more than once but under ten times. The chain uses TRBV9 and TRBJ2-7; 8 nucleotides agree with TRBD2. CDR3 length equals 14 residues. The J segment lost 3 bases and the V segment lost 2 bases, leaving 4 bases of the junction unmatched. The germline gives CDR1 SGDLS, CDR2 YYNGEE. In DNA form, the CDR3 reads TGTGCCAGCAGCGTGGGACTAGATATCTACGAGCAGTACTTC. It translates to CASSVGLDIYEQYF.

The J gene is TRBJ2-7, the V gene TRBV30; D is perhaps TRBD1 (5 bases). CDR3 size: 13 residues. Germline CDR1 GTSNPN, CDR2 SVGIG (reference sequence). V gave up 2 bases and J gave up 7 bases, with 15 bases separating them. The CDR3 region is CAWSPQGAGEQYF. The CDR3, as DNA: TGTGCCTGGAGTCCCCAGGGTGCTGGGGAGCAGTACTTC.

This rearrangement joins TRBV9 to TRBJ1-3; 7 bases line up with TRBD1. Trimming took 4 bases from V and 0 from J; bases not matched to a gene: 7. The CDR3 contains 16 residues. Germline CDR1 is SGDLS and CDR2 is YYNGEE. This CDR3 is CASSTRQGRSGNTIYF. Written as DNA, the CDR3 is TGTGCCAGCAGCACCAGACAGGGTCGCTCTGGAAACACCATATATTTT.

The rearrangement uses TRBV5-1 and TRBJ2-1; no firm D call. The V end was cut by 6 bases, the J end by 7 bases, with 17 bases between. This CDR3 has 14 amino acids. Germline values: CDR1 SGHRS, CDR2 YFSETQ. CDR3 amino acids: CASTPLAGGNEQFF. CDR3 sequence (DNA): TGCGCCAGCACCCCTTTAGCCGGCGGAAATGAGCAGTTCTTC.

V and J are TRBV7-3 and TRBJ1-5, with 8 bases identical to TRBD1. CDR3 size: 13 residues. Looked up from germline, CDR1 is SGHTA and CDR2 is FQGTGA. Losses at the gene ends were 4 bases for V and 5 bases for J; bases not matched to a gene: 1. The CDR3 region has the DNA TGTGCCAGCAGCTCGGACAGGGATCAGCCCCAGCATTTT. As protein: CASSSDRDQPQHF.

Concerning this clone: The junction differs from germline at one of its ends, possibly a read error. The V and J genes are TRBV29-1 and TRBJ1-5; D not resolved. The CDR3 is 13 residues long. The germline CDR1 and CDR2 sequences are SQVTM and ANQGSEA. DNA for the CDR3: TGCGGCGTTTCGGGTGGTAGCAATCAGCCCCAGCATTTT. It is translated as CGVSGGSNQPQHF.

This sequence joins TRBV11-2 and TRBJ1-1, with a possible D match to TRBD1 (6 bases). V gave up 3 bases and J gave up 2 bases, with 10 bases separating them. This CDR3 contains 14 residues. Per germline, CDR1 SGHAT and CDR2 FQNNGV. The CDR3 here is CASSFTGGNTEAFF. The CDR3 DNA reads TGTGCCAGCAGCTTCACCGGGGGCAACACTGAAGCTTTCTTT. Variable domain in full (rest from reference TRBV11-2 and TRBJ1-1): EAGVAQSPRYKIIEKRQSVAFWCNPISGHATLYWYQQILGQGPKLLIQFQNNGVVDDSQLPKDRFSAERLKGVDSTLKIQPAKLEDSAVYLCASSFTGGNTEAFFGQGTRLTVV.

The chain joins TRBV7-2 to TRBJ2-1; the D gene is possibly TRBD2 (5 bases). The V end was cut by 10 bases, the J end by 2 bases, with 18 bases between. Per germline, CDR1 SGHTA and CDR2 FQGNSA. The CDR3 sequence is 15 residues long. CDR3 amino acids: CATAAGRATYNEQFF. As DNA, the CDR3 is TGTGCCACCGCGGCGGGCCGTGCAACCTACAATGAGCAGTTCTTC.

This chain uses TRBV6-5 with TRBJ1-5; D unresolved. The V end was cut by 0 bases, the J end by 6 bases, with 9 bases between. Germline V lookup: CDR1 MNHEY, CDR2 SVGAGI. The CDR3 contains 14 residues. The CDR3 protein is CASSYSGGGQPQHF. Here the CDR3 DNA reads TGTGCCAGCAGTTACTCGGGCGGAGGTCAGCCCCAGCATTTT.

This chain uses TRBV29-1 with TRBJ2-1; TRBD2 matches at 13 bases. The trim removed 7 bases at V and 4 bases at J, leaving 10 bases unmatched. Per the germline V gene, CDR1 is SQVTM and CDR2 is ANQGSEA. The CDR3 is made up of 16 amino acids. The CDR3, as DNA: TGCAGCGGTCGAACCGGGACTAGCGGGACGTACAATGAGCAGTTCTTC. Residues: CSGRTGTSGTYNEQFF.

V usage is TRBV28 and J usage is TRBJ1-1; possibly TRBD1 for D (5 bases). The germline V gene encodes CDR1 MDHEN and CDR2 SYDVKM. The CDR3 runs to 14 residues. Trimming shortened V by 8 bases and J by 4 bases, and 17 bases separated the two germline ends. As DNA, the CDR3 is TGTGCCAGCCAAGCGCCGGGGGAGGCCACTGAAGCTTTCTTT. Protein sequence: CASQAPGEATEAFF. The full variable domain, completed using reference TRBV28 and TRBJ1-1, is DVKVTQSSRYLVKRTGEKVFLECVQDMDHENMFWYRQDPGLGLRLIYFSYDVKMKEKGDIPEGYSVSREKKERFSLILESASTNQTSMYLCASQAPGEATEAFFGQGTRLTVV.

The V and J genes are TRBV30 and TRBJ1-1; TRBD1 is a possible D gene (6 bases). Per the germline V gene, CDR1 is GTSNPN and CDR2 is SVGIG (reference sequence). The CDR3 runs 14 residues. The V and J ends lost 5 bases and 4 bases respectively, with 17 bases between them. CDR3 nucleotides: TGTGCCTGGTGGACGTGGGGAGGGGGCACTGAAGCTTTCTTT. This translates into CAWWTWGGGTEAFF.

The DNA of the CDR3 is TGCAGCGTTGAAATCGGACACCGGCCCGAGCAGTACTTC. Translated, it gives CSVEIGHRPEQYF. The V and J genes are TRBV29-1 and TRBJ2-7, with a tentative D call TRBD1 (5 bases). The CDR3 runs to 13 residues. V lost 2 bases to trimming and J lost 6 bases, with 14 bases between them. CDR1 is SQVTM and CDR2 is ANQGSEA in the germline V gene.